This T cell receptor beta chain was obtained from a study of T cells after yellow fever vaccination. TCRdb reprocessed the 5' RACE reads with MiXCR, giving one entry per CDR3 protein. The sample lists 300,000 to 350,000 distinct CDR3 sequences, 3% to 4.5% seen once, with around 24% in the top ten. Deletions cut 0 bases from V and 9 bases from J, with 11 bases between. The CDR3 is made up of 13 amino acids. The germline V gene encodes CDR1 SGHRS and CDR2 YFSETQ. The sequence came from a man between 18 and 35 years old who received the YFV17D yellow fever vaccine. The sample here was PBMCs, taken 5 days after the yellow fever booster vaccination. This chain connects TRBV5-1 to TRBJ2-3; D is tentatively TRBD1 or TRBD2 (5 bases each). The CDR3 protein is CASSLAAEGTQYF. The CDR3 DNA is TGCGCCAGCAGCTTGGCCGCTGAGGGGACGCAGTATTTT.